This T cell receptor beta chain derives from a study of T-cell memory formation after mild COVID-19. V dropped 3 bases and J dropped 4; count of bases not matched to a gene: 7. Germline CDR1 is MGHRA and CDR2 is YSYEKL. This CDR3 region has 16 residues. This clonotype was picked up many times. Constant-segment primers and 5'RACE yielded cDNA libraries for TCR alpha and TCR beta, each carrying sample barcodes and UMIs. TCRdb used MiXCR to reprocess the 5' RACE reads, holding one entry per CDR3 protein. The sample records 170,000 or so distinct CDR3 sequences, about 20% being singletons. This clonotype was sampled from an adult woman who had mild COVID-19 (a few samples of this study predate the infection). Cell type and time point are not known. The chain is built from TRBV4-1 and TRBJ1-5; 9 nucleotides align to TRBD1. The sequencing sample was made of PBMCs or a T cell subset sorted from them (not recorded which). Here the CDR3 DNA reads TGCGCCAGCAGCCACGTTTCAGGACAGGGGAATCAGCCCCAGCATTTT. It encodes CASSHVSGQGNQPQHF.